Included here is one TCR beta chain sequence, with context. The target antigen is unknown. These data originate in a study of T cells after yellow fever vaccination. Each CDR3 protein is one row after TCRdb ran MiXCR on the 5' RACE reads. This table has 450,000 to 550,000 distinct CDR3 sequences, 20% to 25% appearing once. Study-wide results and caveats: It was the secondary response that reached its peak faster, day 5 versus 15, but it was weaker.

The CDR3 spans 15 residues. The trim removed 0 bases at V and 4 bases at J, leaving 3 bases unmatched. Germline loops: CDR1 SGDLS, CDR2 YYNGEE. The TCR originated in a man younger than 35 who received the YFV17D yellow fever vaccine. Sequencing was performed on PBMCs, taken less than 25 days after the first yellow fever vaccination. The gene calls are TRBV9 and TRBJ2-7; 11 positions agree with TRBD1. The CDR3 nucleotides read TGTGCCAGCAGCGTAGGTGGGACAGGGGGTTACGAGCAGTACTTC. Amino acids: CASSVGGTGGYEQYF.